The sequence of this T cell receptor (beta chain) was determined in a study of human T cells and chemical hapten exposure. From the RACE reads, TCRdb called clonotypes with MiXCR, one entry per CDR3 protein. The sample holds around 150,000 distinct CDR3 sequences; 14% are singletons and the top ten take 1.5% to 2%. The CDR3 totals 16 residues. Germline V gene lookup returns CDR1 MNHEY and CDR2 SVGAGI. V trimming: 5 bases; J trimming: 1 base; junction bases outside the gene matches: 6. Time point of the sample: patch test 1, 2 weeks after DPC sensitization. Treatment of the sample: therapeutic diphenylcyclopropenone sensitization with weekly scalp DPC. The donor pool consisted of alopecia patients aged 18 to 70 years, considered suitable for DPC. Unfractionated whole blood was the source from which total RNA was extracted. This clonotype was seen a handful of times.

Specimen: whole blood, collected in connection with sensitization to the hapten diphenylcyclopropenone (DPC). The TCR comes from a woman aged 25 to 45 with alopecia areata. Some clones in this sample may be carry-over from other donors' samples. V is TRBV6-5 and J is TRBJ1-3; 9 bases are a match to TRBD1. CDR3 loop: CASSRTGVKSGNTIYF. The CDR3 coding sequence is TGTGCCAGCAGTCGGACAGGGGTGAAGTCTGGAAACACCATATATTTT.